This T cell receptor (beta chain) was captured in a study of Ad26.COV2.S vaccination and SARS-CoV-2 variants. Some clones are missing from TCRdb's copy, which holds only in-frame ones; the method was immunoSEQ multiplex PCR. The sample lists roughly 700,000 clones, around 89% occurring once. The CDR3 extends over 15 amino acids. Trimming cost V 0 bases and J 10 bases, with 18 bases left between them. Germline-derived CDR1 and CDR2 are LNHNV and YYDKDF (reference sequence). Treatment specified: 15 to 20 received Ad26.COV2.S at low or high dose, single or two shots; about five received placebo; per-sample allocation not given. Specimens were obtained on day 63 following the first vaccine or placebo injection. As its vector, the vaccine had Ad26, which expressed Wuhan-strain SARS-CoV-2 spike. Note on this clone: The antigen remains unidentified.

Study-wide points: Whether participants received vaccine or placebo, their non-spike TCR breadth was similar. In vaccinated individuals, spike-specific CD8+ and CD4+ T cell responses reportedly displayed substantial breadth.

The source was peripheral blood, collected in a trial of Ad26.COV2.S vaccine versus placebo. The sequence was collected from a person between 18 and 59 years old who received the Ad26.COV2.S COVID-19 vaccine or a placebo. V and J are TRBV15 and TRBJ2-5; weak D call: TRBD2 (5 bases). The CDR3 protein is CATSREVSSGSSQYF. The CDR3 DNA sequence: TGTGCCACCAGCAGAGAAGTTAGCAGCGGTTCTAGCCAGTACTTC.